A selection of T cell receptor beta chains follows, all from one sample in a study of cytomegalovirus exposure and HLA in healthy donors. Libraries were prepared by immunoSEQ multiplex PCR; TCRdb keeps only in-frame clonotypes and omits some of them. The sample contains approximately 90,000 clones, roughly three quarters of which appear only once. The sequencing sample was made of PBMCs. The receptors here all came from a man aged 25-40 years in good health and CMV-seronegative. Each CDR3 is given with its conserved first and last residue. D genes are given only for firm matches. Expanded clones get a size class; other rows say once, few or many, or leave the size out.

V: TRBV2; J: TRBJ1-1; size: NA; D: NA; DNA: TGTGCCAGCAGTGAGATGGGTTGGCAGGGGTCTGAAGCTTTCTTT; CDR3: CASSEMGWQGSEAFF
V: TRBV11-2; J: TRBJ1-2; size: NA; D: NA; DNA: TGTGCCAGCAGCTTTTTCCCGGGTAGGGGCGGTGGCTACACCTTC; CDR3: CASSFFPGRGGGYTF
V: TRBV11-2; J: TRBJ1-1; size: NA; D: NA; DNA: TGTGCCAGCAGCTTAACCCCCCTAAGGAACACTGAAGCTTTCTTT; CDR3: CASSLTPLRNTEAFF
V: TRBV7-2; J: TRBJ1-2; size: NA; D: TRBD1; DNA: TGTGCCAGCAGTTTAACAGGGGCAGACTATGGCTACACCTTC; CDR3: CASSLTGADYGYTF
V: TRBV2; J: TRBJ2-1; size: NA; D: NA; DNA: TGTGCCAGCAGTGATCCTAGGCGGGGGCAGTTCTTC; CDR3: CASSDPRRGQFF
V: TRBV19; J: TRBJ2-1; size: NA; D: TRBD2; DNA: TGTGCCAGTAGTTCCGGACTAGCGGGATATGTTGAGCAGTTCTTC; CDR3: CASSSGLAGYVEQFF
V: TRBV4-1; J: TRBJ2-5; size: NA; D: NA; DNA: TGCGCCAGCAGCGCCGGAAGCAGGGGGGTGGGGCAAGAGACCCAGTACTTC; CDR3: CASSAGSRGVGQETQYF
V: TRBV19; J: TRBJ2-5; size: NA; D: NA; DNA: TGTGCCAGTAGTATAGGTTCCAGCGGGCAAGAGACCCAGTACTTC; CDR3: CASSIGSSGQETQYF
V: TRBV19; J: TRBJ1-1; size: medium-sized; D: NA; DNA: TGTGCCAGTAGATCGGGGGGCTCGAACACTGAAGCTTTCTTT; CDR3: CASRSGGSNTEAFF
V: TRBV6-5; J: TRBJ2-7; size: NA; D: TRBD1; DNA: TGTGCCAGCAGTCCGGGACAGGGTCGTTACGAGCAGTACTTC; CDR3: CASSPGQGRYEQYF
V: TRBV11-2; J: TRBJ1-2; size: NA; D: NA; DNA: TGTGCCAGCAGCTCCTTGCAGGGACTAGCTAACTATGGCTACACCTTC; CDR3: CASSSLQGLANYGYTF